This T cell receptor beta chain was captured by sequencing in a study of OX40 agonist ivuxolimab in advanced cancers. About the research overall: Dose-escalation patients had hepatocellular carcinoma, melanoma, renal cell or head and neck cancer. Patients achieving partial responses numbered three: one hepatocellular carcinoma case and two cutaneous melanoma cases.

Sequencing used immunoSEQ multiplex PCR; TCRdb keeps in-frame clones, though not all of them. Of under 90,000 clones listed, roughly 84% are singletons. The CDR3 sequence is 17 residues long. The J segment lost 4 bases and the V segment lost 3 bases, leaving 13 bases of the junction unmatched. Germline V gene lookup returns CDR1 LGHNA and CDR2 YSLEER. The sample in question was CD4+ or CD8+ T cells sorted from blood, obtained in a trial of the OX40 agonist ivuxolimab. This sequence was found in an adult with an advanced solid tumor such as melanoma, head and neck, liver or kidney cancer. This chain joins TRBV4-3 and TRBJ1-2, with TRBD1 matching 8 bases. The CDR3 sequence: CASSQFLGQGGVYGYTF. DNA of the CDR3: TGCGCCAGCAGCCAGTTTCTAGGACAGGGAGGAGTCTATGGCTACACCTTC.